The 5 T cell receptor beta chains below come from one sample, sequenced in a study of chemoradiotherapy in HPV16-positive cancers. Sequencing was performed with immunoSEQ multiplex PCR; in TCRdb, only in-frame clones are kept and a portion is missing. The table shows approximately 3,000 clones, with over 60% occurring only once. Specimen collection occurred from a patient who underwent chemoradiotherapy. These receptors came from a human donor with HPV-associated anogenital cancer.

This clone has only a few counts. The chain combines TRBV5-8 with TRBJ1-2; D remains ambiguous. V lost 2 bases and J 3 bases, leaving 14 bases between the germline ends. Germline lookup yields CDR1 SGHTS and CDR2 YDEGEE. The CDR3 totals 15 residues. In nucleotides, the CDR3 is TGTGCCAGCAGCTTAGGTACCCCTCGGGACTATGGCTACACCTTC. It specifies CASSLGTPRDYGYTF.

V and J are TRBV9 and TRBJ2-1, with 13 bases matching TRBD2. The CDR3 is 16 amino acids. Germline CDR1 SGDLS, CDR2 YYNGEE. The trim removed 4 bases at V and 7 bases at J, leaving 8 bases unmatched. This chain's CDR3 is CASSSKTTSGGNEQFF. The CDR3 bases are TGTGCCAGCAGCAGTAAGACGACTAGCGGGGGGAATGAGCAGTTCTTC.

This chain uses TRBV7-3 with TRBJ2-1; unclear D gene. Germline CDR1 SGHTA, CDR2 FQGTGA. The germline V and J ends were trimmed by 1 base and 4 bases, with 11 bases remaining between them. CDR3 size: 15 residues. The CDR3 reads CASSLSGRGYNEQFF. The CDR3 DNA is TGTGCCAGCAGCTTAAGTGGACGTGGTTACAATGAGCAGTTCTTC.

The chain employs TRBV28 and TRBJ1-1; D is perhaps TRBD1 (5 bases). The CDR3 totals 12 residues. V lost 7 bases and J lost 1, with 7 bases in between. Germline assignment: CDR1 MDHEN and CDR2 SYDVKM. The CDR3 loop reads CASNDRNTEAFF. In DNA, the CDR3 is TGTGCCAGCAATGACAGGAACACTGAAGCTTTCTTT. Complete variable domain (other parts from reference TRBV28 and TRBJ1-1): DVKVTQSSRYLVKRTGEKVFLECVQDMDHENMFWYRQDPGLGLRLIYFSYDVKMKEKGDIPEGYSVSREKKERFSLILESASTNQTSMYLCASNDRNTEAFFGQGTRLTVV.

V and J are TRBV2 and TRBJ2-7; D gene unclear. Germline V gene lookup returns CDR1 SNHLY and CDR2 FYNNEI. The V and J ends lost 2 bases and 2 bases respectively, with 10 bases between them. CDR3 length equals 14 residues. The CDR3 is CASSEQSPPYEQYF. The CDR3, as DNA: TGTGCCAGCAGTGAACAGTCTCCTCCCTACGAGCAGTACTTC.